The rows below give T cell receptor beta chains drawn from one sample of a study of cytomegalovirus exposure and HLA in healthy donors. Clones were read by immunoSEQ multiplex PCR, and TCRdb kept only the in-frame ones, dropping some. Of some 200,000 clones in the sample, around 80% are singletons; the top ten hold over 0.5%. Input material: PBMCs. The receptors originated from a woman aged 40 to 50 in good health and CMV-seronegative. CDR3s leave out the opening cysteine and the closing phenylalanine or tryptophan.

v_call	j_call	cdr3_aa
TRBV2	TRBJ1-2	ASSVGGALDYT
TRBV7-6	TRBJ1-3	ASSLTGASSGNTIY
TRBV28	TRBJ1-2	ASSRPGTGNYGYT
TRBV11-3	TRBJ1-1	ASSHQGGANAF
TRBV4-3	TRBJ1-1	ASSQVGGNTEAF
TRBV7-9	TRBJ2-7	ASSSNRVQSYEQY
TRBV5-1	TRBJ2-2	ASSLGRTGAGELF
TRBV19	TRBJ2-3	ASSPLAGPPTHTDTQY
TRBV6-5	TRBJ1-1	ASSYGGATNTEAF
TRBV19	TRBJ1-4	ASSMGPGLEKLF
TRBV4-2	TRBJ2-5	ASSQGGGGGKETQY
TRBV5-4	TRBJ1-2	ASINRDRGRNGYT
TRBV6-1	TRBJ2-7	ASSTQTGRYEQY
TRBV15	TRBJ2-5	ATTDRVETQY
TRBV10-2	TRBJ1-2	ASSGSPGQPYT
TRBV7-3	TRBJ1-2	ASTKQAGRGYT